Below, 18 T cell receptor beta chains from the same sample are listed, as sequenced in a study of blood T cell repertoires in COVID-19. The table came from immunoSEQ multiplex PCR; TCRdb's copy has only in-frame clones and leaves some out. The sample consists of about 190,000 clones, roughly nine tenths of them appearing once. The sequencing input was peripheral blood. The receptors here all came from a man in his forties with acute or convalescent COVID-19.

About this clone: This same CDR3 is encoded by further DNA sequences in the sample. The chain is built from TRBV19 and TRBJ2-5, with TRBD2 matching 8 bases. V gave up 5 bases and J gave up 5 bases; unmatched junction bases: 13. Germline CDR1 LNHDA, CDR2 SQIVND (reference sequence). This CDR3 spans 16 amino acids. CDR3 region: CASSPMVGGGRETQYF. Written as DNA, the CDR3 is TGTGCCAGTAGTCCTATGGTCGGGGGGGGGCGGGAGACCCAGTACTTC.

The chain carries TRBV5-1 and TRBJ1-4; D possibly corresponds to TRBD1 (5 bases). V shed 4 bases and J shed 4 bases, with 8 bases lying between them. This CDR3 is built from 13 residues. Germline values: CDR1 SGHRS, CDR2 YFSETQ. CDR3 nucleotide sequence: TGCGCCAGCAGCCCGGGGGTTAATGAAAAACTGTTTTTT. The encoded protein is CASSPGVNEKLFF.

The chain combines TRBV2 with TRBJ1-1, with D maybe TRBD1 (6 bases). Per germline, CDR1 SNHLY and CDR2 FYNNEI. The CDR3 runs to 15 residues. The V end was cut by 1 base, the J end by 5 bases, with 14 bases between. In nucleotides, the CDR3 is TGTGCCAGCAGTGAAGAAACAGGGTGGGGTACTGAAGCTTTCTTT. Amino acid sequence: CASSEETGWGTEAFF.

This sequence joins TRBV5-5 and TRBJ1-5, with 7 bases aligning to TRBD1. After removal of 3 bases from V and 6 bases from J, the junction contained 9 bases not matched to a gene. Germline V gene sequence: CDR1 SGHKS, CDR2 YYEKEE (reference sequence). The CDR3 covers 15 residues. CDR3 bases: TGTGCCAGCAGCTATGACAGGGCGGCCGGTCAGCCCCAGCATTTT. Translated, it gives CASSYDRAAGQPQHF.

This clone was detected a few times. The chain links TRBV30 to TRBJ1-5; tentative D call: TRBD1 (5 bases). The length of the CDR3 is 13 residues. The V end lost 3 bases, the J end lost 2 bases, and 8 bases lay between the germline ends. Germline CDR1 is GTSNPN and CDR2 is SVGIG (reference sequence). CDR3 nucleotides: TGTGCCTGGAGGCAGGGCGGCAATCAGCCCCAGCATTTT. Its translation: CAWRQGGNQPQHF. Based on the CDR3 plus reference TRBV30 and TRBJ1-5, the full variable domain is SQTIHQWPATLVQPVGSPLSLECTVEGTSNPNLYWYRQAAGRGLQLLFYSVGIGQISSEVPQNLSASRPQDRQFILSSKKLLLSDSGFYLCAWRQGGNQPQHFGDGTRLSIL.

J is TRBJ1-1 and V is TRBV2, with a possible D match to TRBD1 (6 bases). The V gene's germline CDR1 is SNHLY and CDR2 FYNNEI. The CDR3 has 12 residues. V was clipped by 3 bases and J by 5 bases, with 7 bases between them. The CDR3, as DNA: TGTGCCAGCAGTGAGGACAGAACTGAAGCTTTCTTT. This gives the protein CASSEDRTEAFF.

This rearrangement joins TRBV30 to TRBJ2-1; a possible D gene is TRBD1 (6 bases). The V end lost 5 bases, the J end lost 10 bases, and 15 bases lay between the germline ends. The CDR3 covers 12 residues. The germline CDR1 and CDR2 sequences are GTSNPN and SVGIG (reference sequence). In DNA form, the CDR3 reads TGTGCCTGGGGGAACAGGGCCGCCGAGCAGTTCTTC. Amino acid sequence: CAWGNRAAEQFF.

J is TRBJ1-1 and V is TRBV7-9; no clear D. The CDR3 extends over 12 amino acids. V gave up 2 bases and J gave up 7 bases, with 8 bases separating them. In germline, CDR1 is SEHNR, CDR2 FQNEAQ (reference sequence). The CDR3 DNA is TGTGCCAGCAGCTTACTTGGAGTTGAAGCTTTCTTT. Its protein product is CASSLLGVEAFF.

This clone was recorded a few times. The V gene is TRBV2, the J gene TRBJ1-3; perhaps TRBD1 as D (5 bases). V was trimmed by 7 bases and J by 6 bases, leaving 13 bases between them. Germline V lookup: CDR1 SNHLY, CDR2 FYNNEI. This CDR3 spans 13 amino acids. This chain's CDR3 is CASNRQRANTIYF. CDR3 nucleotide sequence: TGTGCCAGCAATAGACAGCGAGCAAACACCATATATTTT. Complete variable domain (other parts from reference TRBV2 and TRBJ1-3): EPEVTQTPSHQVTQMGQEVILRCVPISNHLYFYWYRQILGQKVEFLVSFYNNEISEKSEIFDDQFSVERPDGSNFTLKIRSTKLEDSAMYFCASNRQRANTIYFGEGSWLTVV.

The chain uses TRBV27 and TRBJ2-7; possible D gene TRBD1, 5 bases. The ends were cut back, 3 bases at V and 5 bases at J, with 8 bases in the middle. Germline CDR1 MNHEY, CDR2 SMNVEV (reference sequence). This CDR3 spans 12 amino acids. CDR3 sequence (DNA): TGTGCCAGCAGTTTCCTAGGGGACGAGCAGTACTTC. It yields the protein CASSFLGDEQYF.

The V and J genes are TRBV28 and TRBJ2-7; 9 bases match TRBD1. The CDR3 extends over 14 amino acids. Germline V CDR1 and CDR2: MDHEN, SYDVKM. V shed 4 bases and J 4 bases; nucleotides not matched to a gene: 5. The CDR3 DNA follows: TGTGCCAGCAGTTCCGGGACAGGGTTGTACGAGCAGTACTTC. This translates into CASSSGTGLYEQYF.

The CDR3 DNA sequence: TGTGCCAGTAGTATTAGGCGGGAGCAAGAGACCCAGTACTTC. Protein sequence: CASSIRREQETQYF. The gene calls are TRBV19 and TRBJ2-5; 7 nucleotides match TRBD2. Trimming cost V 3 bases and J 2 bases; bases outside gene matches: 3. The germline V gene has CDR1 LNHDA and CDR2 SQIVND (reference sequence). The CDR3 is 14 residues long.

V and J are TRBV5-1 and TRBJ2-1; 9 bases align to TRBD1. CDR1 is SGHRS, CDR2 YFSETQ, per germline. This CDR3 region has 15 residues. V dropped 4 bases and J dropped 8; count of bases not matched to a gene: 10. CDR3 coding DNA: TGCGCCAGCAGCATATCCGGGACAGGGAAAGATGAGCAGTTCTTC. Translation gives CASSISGTGKDEQFF.

The chain joins TRBV11-3 to TRBJ1-5, with 8 bases lining up with TRBD1. CDR1 and CDR2 (germline): SGHNT, YENEEA. The CDR3 covers 11 residues. Losses at the gene ends were 5 bases for V and 13 bases for J; bases not matched to a gene: 4. CDR3 sequence (DNA): TGTGCCAGCAGCCCCCGGACAGGGCAGCATTTT. This sequence encodes CASSPRTGQHF.

This clone came up a few times. In DNA form, the CDR3 reads TGTGCCAGTAGTGATCGGGGCAATCAGCCCCAGCATTTT. Protein product: CASSDRGNQPQHF. This rearrangement joins TRBV19 to TRBJ1-5; no reliable D call. The germline CDR1 and CDR2 sequences are LNHDA and SQIVND (reference sequence). The CDR3 is made up of 13 amino acids. The ends were cut back, 5 bases at V and 2 bases at J, with 7 bases in the middle.

CDR3 sequence (DNA): TGCAGTGCTAGTCCACTCTCTGGGGCCAACGTCCTGACTTTC. Translating it yields CSASPLSGANVLTF. The chain has TRBV20-1 and TRBJ2-6; no clear D. Germline V lookup: CDR1 DFQATT, CDR2 SNEGSKA (reference sequence). V dropped 3 bases and J dropped 0 bases, with 6 bases sitting between them. The CDR3 sequence is 14 residues long.

V and J are TRBV16 and TRBJ1-2; D ambiguous. CDR3 length: 14 amino acids. Trimming removed 1 base from V and 5 bases from J, with 11 bases in between. Germline values: CDR1 KGHSY, CDR2 FQNENV. The CDR3 protein is CASSQLPAVYGYTF. Written as DNA, the CDR3 is TGTGCCAGCAGCCAATTACCGGCGGTGTATGGCTACACCTTC.

The rearrangement uses TRBV7-9 and TRBJ2-1, with 11 bases lining up with TRBD2. CDR1 SEHNR and CDR2 FQNEAQ come from the germline V gene (reference sequence). The CDR3 totals 16 residues. V lost 4 bases, J lost 9 bases, and 11 bases stayed unmatched. CDR3 amino acids: CASSSLAGGPRGEQFF. The DNA of the CDR3 is TGTGCCAGCAGCTCATTAGCGGGGGGGCCTAGGGGTGAGCAGTTCTTC.